This T cell receptor (beta chain) was sequenced during a study of prognosis after radiotherapy for stage I lung cancer. From genomic DNA, TCR beta CDR3 was amplified by two-round multiplex PCR. TRBV and TRBJ genes each had their own specific primers in first-round PCR. Each CDR3 protein gets one entry after TCRdb re-called the multiplex PCR reads with MiXCR. The table lists 31,000 or so distinct CDR3 sequences, roughly 40% of them singletons, with 15% in the top ten. V gave up 5 bases and J gave up 6 bases; unmatched junction bases: 10. The CDR3 runs to 15 residues. Sequencing used PBMCs, obtained before or after stereotactic body radiation therapy (not recorded which). V usage is TRBV12-3 or TRBV12-4 and J usage is TRBJ2-7, with TRBD2 matching over 10 bases. This sequence was found in a donor at least 50 years old with non-small cell lung cancer. This chain's CDR3 is CASSTSGTSVSEQYF. The CDR3 DNA sequence: TGTGCCAGCAGTACCTCCGGGACTAGCGTGAGCGAGCAGTACTTC.